These 5 T cell receptor beta chains were all obtained from the same sample, sequenced in a study of blood T cell repertoires in COVID-19. TCRdb's table, derived via immunoSEQ multiplex PCR, lists solely in-frame clones and lacks some. The sample yields about 76,000 clones, roughly 87% seen once. Material for sequencing was peripheral blood. These receptors came from a man aged 25 to 45 with acute or convalescent COVID-19.

The rearrangement uses TRBV6-4 and TRBJ2-1, with TRBD2 matching over 12 bases. V lost 5 bases to trimming and J lost 1 base; unmatched junction nucleotides: 3. This CDR3 comprises 16 residues. Looked up from germline, CDR1 is MRHNA and CDR2 is SNTAGT. The CDR3 here is CASSKGLAGSYNEQFF. CDR3 DNA sequence: TGTGCCAGCAGTAAAGGACTAGCGGGGTCCTACAATGAGCAGTTCTTC.

The CDR3 spells CASSERDSLGYTF. In DNA, the CDR3 is TGTGCCAGCAGCGAAAGGGACAGCCTGGGCTACACCTTC. V and J are TRBV2 and TRBJ1-2; 7 positions match TRBD1. The CDR3 is 13 residues long. From germline, CDR1 is SNHLY and CDR2 FYNNEI. After removal of 6 bases from V and 8 bases from J, the junction contained 9 bases not matched to a gene. Full variable domain (remainder filled in from reference TRBV2 and TRBJ1-2): EPEVTQTPSHQVTQMGQEVILRCVPISNHLYFYWYRQILGQKVEFLVSFYNNEISEKSEIFDDQFSVERPDGSNFTLKIRSTKLEDSAMYFCASSERDSLGYTFGSGTRLTVV.

V usage is TRBV7-3 and J usage is TRBJ2-2; D is uncertain. Germline V lookup: CDR1 SGHTA, CDR2 FQGTGA. V lost 5 bases to trimming and J lost 4 bases, with 8 bases between them. This CDR3 region has 13 residues. CDR3 nucleotide sequence: TGTGCCAGCAGCCGATACAGCACCGGGGAGCTGTTTTTT. Its protein is CASSRYSTGELFF.

The chain joins TRBV28 to TRBJ1-5; D is possibly TRBD1 (5 bases). The CDR3 has 14 amino acids. CDR1 and CDR2 (germline): MDHEN, SYDVKM. Trimming removed 2 bases at V and 15 bases at J, with 20 bases between. CDR3 nucleotides: TGTGCCAGCAGTTTAGTGGGCCCAAGTAGCGGGGCGCATTTT. It translates to CASSLVGPSSGAHF. The full variable domain, completed using reference TRBV28 and TRBJ1-5, is DVKVTQSSRYLVKRTGEKVFLECVQDMDHENMFWYRQDPGLGLRLIYFSYDVKMKEKGDIPEGYSVSREKKERFSLILESASTNQTSMYLCASSLVGPSSGAHFGDGTRLSIL.

This chain uses TRBV28 with TRBJ1-4; D remains unclear. V lost 5 bases, J lost 0 bases, and 7 bases lay in between. The CDR3 length is 14 residues. The germline CDR1 and CDR2 sequences are MDHEN and SYDVKM. Here the CDR3 reads CASSRHATNEKLFF. Here the CDR3 DNA reads TGTGCCAGCAGTAGACACGCAACTAATGAAAAACTGTTTTTT.